The 7 T cell receptor beta chains reported below all come from one sample, sequenced in a study of cytomegalovirus exposure and HLA in healthy donors. PCR was performed using 60 Vbeta and 13 Jbeta primers. Clones were sequenced by immunoSEQ multiplex PCR, and TCRdb holds only the in-frame ones, with some missing. Among about 250,000 clones listed, roughly two thirds were seen once. The material sequenced was PBMCs. All receptors derive from a female donor in good health and CMV-seronegative.

This rearrangement joins TRBV10-3 to TRBJ2-7; 9 bases match TRBD2. Germline V CDR1 and CDR2: ENHRY, SYGVKD. The CDR3 runs 15 residues. The V segment lost 11 bases and the J segment 0 bases; nucleotides outside the gene matches: 11. DNA for the CDR3: TGTGCCTACTCAGCCGGGACTAGCCTCTCCTACGAGCAGTACTTC. It codes for CAYSAGTSLSYEQYF.

The gene calls are TRBV11-2 and TRBJ1-1, with D possibly matching TRBD1 (5 bases). The CDR3 spans 16 residues. Germline assignment: CDR1 SGHAT and CDR2 FQNNGV. Trimming took 4 bases from V and 1 from J, leaving 16 bases between them. In nucleotides, the CDR3 is TGTGCCAGCAGCTCATCGGCTAGGGACTGGAACACTGAAGCTTTCTTT. Protein sequence: CASSSSARDWNTEAFF.

The chain has TRBV14 and TRBJ2-1; D gene unclear. This CDR3 has 15 residues. The V and J ends lost 1 base and 5 bases respectively, with 12 bases between them. The germline V gene encodes CDR1 SGHDN and CDR2 FVKESK. The CDR3 loop reads CASSQATGPHNEQFF. Here the CDR3 DNA reads TGTGCCAGCAGCCAAGCGACTGGCCCCCACAATGAGCAGTTCTTC. Complete variable domain (other parts from reference TRBV14 and TRBJ2-1): EAGVTQFPSHSVIEKGQTVTLRCDPISGHDNLYWYRRVMGKEIKFLLHFVKESKQDESGMPNNRFLAERTGGTYSTLKVQPAELEDSGVYFCASSQATGPHNEQFFGPGTRLTVL.

V usage is TRBV7-9 and J usage is TRBJ2-3; the D is unclear. V was pared by 1 base and J by 2 bases, with 10 bases between. This CDR3 is 15 amino acids long. Per the germline V gene, CDR1 is SEHNR and CDR2 is FQNEAQ (reference sequence). The CDR3 loop is CASSLVGSSTDTQYF. CDR3 nucleotides: TGTGCCAGCAGCTTAGTAGGTAGCTCCACAGATACGCAGTATTTT.

This chain uses TRBV9 with TRBJ2-1, with TRBD2 matching over 8 bases. There are 16 residues in the CDR3. Losses at the gene ends were 0 bases for V and 2 bases for J; bases not matched to a gene: 4. The germline V gene encodes CDR1 SGDLS and CDR2 YYNGEE. The CDR3 is CASSVELADAYNEQFF. The CDR3 DNA reads TGTGCCAGCAGCGTAGAACTAGCGGACGCCTACAATGAGCAGTTCTTC.

The rearrangement joins TRBV5-4 to TRBJ2-5; 9 nucleotides match TRBD2. Germline values: CDR1 SGHNT, CDR2 YYREEE (reference sequence). CDR3 size: 14 residues. Losses at the gene ends were 5 bases for V and 12 bases for J; bases not matched to a gene: 14. CDR3 bases: TGTGCCAGCAGTACAATAGCGGGAGAGGGGGGGAAGTACTTC. Amino acid sequence: CASSTIAGEGGKYF.

This chain uses TRBV2 with TRBJ2-3, with a tentative D call TRBD2 (7 bases). This CDR3 comprises 17 residues. Germline lookup yields CDR1 SNHLY and CDR2 FYNNEI. Trimming removed 2 bases from V and 4 bases from J, with 19 bases in between. CDR3 in DNA: TGTGCCAGCAGTGAAAAGCGGTCCCCGGGGGGCGCAGATACGCAGTATTTT. Residues: CASSEKRSPGGADTQYF.